Listed here are 7 T cell receptor beta chains from one sample, sequenced in a study of T cells expressing NK-cell markers. TCRdb re-called the 5' RACE reads; one entry per CDR3 protein, DNA not given. The sample table includes fewer than 200,000 distinct CDR3 sequences. The source material was blood T cells: a sorted CD56 or NKG2C T cell subset, CD4+ or CD8+ T cells, or bulk PBMC T cells (not recorded which). The receptors originated from a woman between 18 and 70 years old in good health.

The chain links TRBV6-5 to TRBJ1-2. The CDR3 totals 13 residues. The germline CDR1 and CDR2 sequences are MNHEY and SVGAGI. The CDR3 here is CASSYKKGYGYTF.

CDR3 amino acids: CASRDPGTRTTNEQFF. V usage is TRBV2 and J usage is TRBJ2-1; there is no DNA to check the TCRdb D call of TRBD1. The length of the CDR3 is 16 residues. The germline gives CDR1 SNHLY, CDR2 FYNNEI.

V gene TRBV21-1 combines with J gene TRBJ1-3. TRBV21-1 is a pseudogene locus. The CDR3 spans 16 residues. CDR3 sequence: CASSTTSGSSGNTIYF.

The chain carries TRBV20-1 and TRBJ2-5; TCRdb designates TRBD1, a call that cannot be tested without DNA. Germline-derived CDR1 and CDR2 are DFQATT and SNEGSKA (reference sequence). The CDR3 is made up of 16 amino acids. CDR3 protein: CSARGAGAGLQETQYF.

This rearrangement joins TRBV10-3 to TRBJ2-3; the D call of TRBD2 rests on TCRdb alone, since no DNA is present to check it. Looked up from germline, CDR1 is ENHRY and CDR2 is SYGVKD. This CDR3 comprises 14 residues. CDR3 sequence: CATSGGGSTDTQYF.

The V call is TRBV2, the J call TRBJ2-7; TCRdb returns TRBD1, unconfirmable since there is no DNA. The CDR3 loop spans 12 amino acids. CDR1 SNHLY and CDR2 FYNNEI come from the germline V gene. The CDR3 here is CASEVGGYEQYF.

V usage is TRBV12-3 or TRBV12-4 and J usage is TRBJ1-6. The CDR3 runs 13 residues. The CDR3 loop reads CASSLGSNSPLHF.